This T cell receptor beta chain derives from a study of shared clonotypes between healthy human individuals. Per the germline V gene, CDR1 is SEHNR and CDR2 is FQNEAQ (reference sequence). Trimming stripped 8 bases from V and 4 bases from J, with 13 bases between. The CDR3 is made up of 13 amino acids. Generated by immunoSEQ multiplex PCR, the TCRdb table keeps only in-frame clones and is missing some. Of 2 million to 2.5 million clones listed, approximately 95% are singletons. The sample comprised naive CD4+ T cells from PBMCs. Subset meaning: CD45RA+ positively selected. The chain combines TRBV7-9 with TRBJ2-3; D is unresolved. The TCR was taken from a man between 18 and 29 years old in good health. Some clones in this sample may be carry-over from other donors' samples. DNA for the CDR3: TGTGCCAGCTCGGGCCAAAGGGCAGATACGCAGTATTTT. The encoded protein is CASSGQRADTQYF.